Listed below are T cell receptor beta chains from one sample, sequenced in a study of yellow fever vaccine responses in identical twins. TCRdb analysed the RT-PCR reads with MiXCR anew, one entry per CDR3 protein. The data contain under 4,000 distinct CDR3 sequences, 80% to 85% of them singletons. The material sequenced was T cells from blood (PBMCs), unsorted or a sorted subset (not recorded which), taken before or after yellow fever vaccination (not recorded which). The receptors were sampled from a woman younger than 35 who received the yellow fever vaccine. The CDR3 runs from the conserved cysteine through the conserved F or W. D genes are given only for firm matches. Clone size is stated in some rows and not others, as once, few, many or a class when expanded.

j_gene | v_gene | abundance | d_gene | CDR3nt | CDR3aa
TRBJ2-1 | TRBV11-2 | . | TRBD2 | TGTGCCAGCAGCTCTTCCGGGACTAGCGGTGCTGAGCAGTTCTTC | CASSSSGTSGAEQFF
TRBJ1-3 | TRBV11-1 | . | . | TGTGCCAGCAGCTTGGCTGTCTCTGGAAACACCATATATTTT | CASSLAVSGNTIYF
TRBJ1-1 | TRBV11-3 | . | . | TGTGCCAGCCGCAGTGGGGGAGAGGTTACTGAAGCTTTCTTT | CASRSGGEVTEAFF
TRBJ2-3 | TRBV11-1 | . | . | TGTGCCAGCACCTCTCAGGGAACAGGATTAAAAGATACGCAGTATTTT | CASTSQGTGLKDTQYF
TRBJ2-7 | TRBV4-2 | . | . | TGTGCCAGCAGCCAAGATGGGGGACCTACTACATCCTACGAGCAGTACTTC | CASSQDGGPTTSYEQYF
TRBJ2-3 | TRBV11-3 | . | . | TGTGCCAGCAGATTAATTGAGCGCGATACGCAGTATTTT | CASRLIERDTQYF
TRBJ1-2 | TRBV15 | once | . | TGTGCCACCAGCAGAGCGGGGAGTGGCTATGGCTACACCTTC | CATSRAGSGYGYTF
TRBJ2-1 | TRBV5-6 | once | . | TGTGCCAGCAGCTTCTCTCCTGCCAACTACAATGAGCAGTTCTTC | CASSFSPANYNEQFF
TRBJ1-2 | TRBV2 | . | . | TGTGCCAGCAGTGAGGATGGCAGTTACTACACCTTC | CASSEDGSYYTF
TRBJ2-7 | TRBV4-2 | . | TRBD2 | TGTGCCAGCAGGGATCCGGGACTAGTCTTATACGAGCAGTACTTC | CASRDPGLVLYEQYF
TRBJ2-1 | TRBV6-1 | . | TRBD2 | TGTGCCAGCAGAACCGGTAGCGGGGTGGTCTCCTACAATGAGCAGTTCTTC | CASRTGSGVVSYNEQFF
TRBJ2-3 | TRBV2 | . | . | TGTGCCAGCAGGGGGGACAACACAGATACGCAGTATTTT | CASRGDNTDTQYF
TRBJ2-7 | TRBV2 | . | TRBD2 | TGTGCCAGCAGTGAATCCAGCGGGAGCACCAACGAGCAGTACTTC | CASSESSGSTNEQYF
TRBJ2-3 | TRBV7-9 | . | TRBD2 | TGTGCCAGCAGCTTAATTGGGGGGGGGGCAGATACGCAGTATTTT | CASSLIGGGADTQYF
TRBJ2-3 | TRBV7-3 | once | TRBD2 | TGTGCCAGCAGCCCAACTAGCGGAGCTAGCACAGATACGCAGTATTTT | CASSPTSGASTDTQYF
TRBJ2-2 | TRBV19 | . | . | TGTGCCAGTATGGGGGGCCGGACCGGGGAGCTGTTTTTT | CASMGGRTGELFF
TRBJ2-1 | TRBV29-1 | once | . | TGCAGCGTTCCGACCCGGTCGGGGGTTTACAATGAGCAGTTCTTC | CSVPTRSGVYNEQFF
TRBJ1-6 | TRBV11-2 | . | . | TGTGCCAACCCACGGTCCCGAGATAATTCACCCCTCCACTTT | CANPRSRDNSPLHF